One sample yielded the 26 T cell receptor beta chains listed below, sequenced in a study of read filtering for tumor transcriptome and immune sequencing (dated by TCRdb to between 2020 and 2021). The reads were generated on an Illumina HiSeq 4000. Starting from roughly 440 ng RNA, TCR libraries were constructed with the Immunoverse kit using molecular barcoded adaptors that cover the alpha/delta and beta/gamma chains. TCRdb's own reprocessing of the public reads used fastp at Q25 and MiXCR and kept productive beta chains. Each entry merges the rows of one CDR3 protein and shows their most common DNA and genes. The sample includes roughly 130,000 distinct CDR3 sequences, with roughly 13% observed a single time. 11% of the sample belongs to the ten largest clones. Sequenced input: a population of CD138-negative cells sorted from bone marrow. The meaning of the sample's cell subset or site label: bone marrow mononuclear cells depleted of CD138+ plasma/myeloma cells by negative magnetic selection. These receptor sequences come from a donor at least 40 years old with multiple myeloma.

Of note for this clonotype: A read error may account for a junction end that differs from germline. This chain links TRBV12-3 or TRBV12-4 with TRBJ2-1, with 7 bases fitting TRBD2. The length of the CDR3 is 11 residues. The CDR3 protein is CASSYSGRELF. The CDR3 bases are TGTGCCAGCAGTTACTCAGGGAGGGAGTTATTC.

This clonotype was counted ten times or more. The J gene is TRBJ1-4, the V gene TRBV12-3 or TRBV12-4; no clear D gene. This CDR3 region has 12 residues. Trimming pared 4 bases from V and 4 bases from J, leaving 4 bases between. The CDR3: CASSWNNEKLFF. CDR3 DNA sequence: TGTGCCAGCAGTTGGAATAATGAAAAACTGTTTTTT.

The table lists this clonotype with many counts. This chain joins TRBV20-1 and TRBJ1-1; tentatively, D is TRBD1 (5 bases). The CDR3 loop spans 14 amino acids. Per the germline V gene, CDR1 is DFQATT and CDR2 is SNEGSKA (reference sequence). The V end was cut by 5 bases, the J end by 5 bases, with 18 bases between. CDR3 nucleotides: TGCAGTGCTCAACCCAACCGGGGGGGTACTGAAGCTTTCTTT. This encodes CSAQPNRGGTEAFF.

This clonotype has at least ten counts. The chain couples TRBV3-1 to TRBJ2-1; 7 nucleotides match TRBD1. The germline V gene has CDR1 LGHDT and CDR2 YNNKEL (reference sequence). J was trimmed by 6 bases and V by 5 bases; bases with no gene match: 4. There are 13 residues in the CDR3. As DNA, the CDR3 is TGTGCCAGCAGCTTAACAGGGGTCAATGAGCAGTTCTTC. Protein: CASSLTGVNEQFF.

This chain links TRBV6-2 or TRBV6-3 with TRBJ1-5, with a possible D match to TRBD1 (5 bases). CDR1 and CDR2 (germline): MNHEY, SVGEGT. This CDR3 spans 16 amino acids. V was clipped by 7 bases and J by 0 bases, with 16 bases between them. The CDR3 sequence is CASKGTTATSNQPQHF. Here the CDR3 DNA reads TGTGCCAGCAAAGGGACGACGGCCACTAGCAATCAGCCCCAGCATTTT.

Many counts were recorded for this clonotype. The V call is TRBV27, the J call TRBJ1-1; maybe TRBD1 (5 bases). The V end was cut by 6 bases, the J end by 4 bases, with 15 bases between. The CDR3 loop spans 14 amino acids. Germline CDR1 reads MNHEY; CDR2 reads SMNVEV (reference sequence). In DNA, the CDR3 is TGTGCCAGCAGCTATGGGACGGCCTCCACTGAAGCTTTCTTT. Translating it yields CASSYGTASTEAFF.

About this clonotype itself: A much larger clone lies a single base off, so this may be a read error. In DNA form, the CDR3 reads TGCGCCAGCTGCCAAGACCCCCCGCAGTTGGATAATTCACCCCTCCACTTT. This codes for CASCQDPPQLDNSPLHF. The J gene is TRBJ1-6, the V gene TRBV4-1, with no clear D. The germline CDR1 and CDR2 sequences are MGHRA and YSYEKL. The CDR3 sequence is 17 residues long.

This clonotype came up many times. The gene calls are TRBV20-1 and TRBJ2-7; 12 bases align to TRBD2. With V trimmed by 3 bases and J by 3 bases, 9 bases remained unmatched. Per germline, CDR1 DFQATT and CDR2 SNEGSKA (reference sequence). The CDR3 extends over 16 amino acids. CDR3: CSARPRTSGIIYEQYF. The CDR3 DNA follows: TGCAGTGCTAGGCCCCGGACTAGCGGGATCATCTACGAGCAGTACTTC.

There are many counts of this clonotype. The rearrangement uses TRBV3-1 and TRBJ2-3; D not certain. The CDR3 is made up of 12 amino acids. V was clipped by 10 bases and J by 0 bases, with 8 bases between them. Germline V gene data show CDR1 as LGHDT and CDR2 as YNNKEL (reference sequence). The CDR3 region has the DNA TGTGCCACCCAAGCCAGCACAGATACGCAGTATTTT. Its translation is CATQASTDTQYF.

This clonotype occurred many times. The chain links TRBV5-1 to TRBJ2-3; 10 bases map to TRBD2. V shed 3 bases, J shed 3 bases, and the junction held 10 bases outside the gene matches. The CDR3 length is 17 residues. CDR1 and CDR2 (germline): SGHRS, YFSETQ. The CDR3 spells CASSSNWASGRTDTQYF. The CDR3 bases are TGCGCCAGCAGCTCCAATTGGGCTAGCGGGAGAACAGATACGCAGTATTTT. Supplemented by reference TRBV5-1 and TRBJ2-3, the full variable domain reads KAGVTQTPRYLIKTRGQQVTLSCSPISGHRSVSWYQQTPGQGLQFLFEYFSETQRNKGNFPGRFSGRQFSNSRSEMNVSTLELGDSALYLCASSSNWASGRTDTQYFGPGTRLTVL.

This clonotype has ten or more counts. This chain links TRBV12-3 or TRBV12-4 with TRBJ1-1; D uncertain. The V end lost 5 bases, the J end lost 0 bases, and 10 bases lay between the germline ends. The CDR3 runs 14 residues. The CDR3 region is CASSRAAMNTEAFF. DNA for the CDR3: TGTGCCAGCAGTCGAGCCGCCATGAACACTGAAGCTTTCTTT.

V gene TRBV5-1 combines with J gene TRBJ1-2, with D possibly TRBD1 on 6 matching bases. There are 14 residues in the CDR3. Trimming took off 6 bases at V and 2 bases at J, with 14 bases between the two ends. The germline gives CDR1 SGHRS, CDR2 YFSETQ. The CDR3 reads CASKTDSANYGYTF. The CDR3 DNA reads TGCGCCAGCAAAACGGACAGTGCAAACTATGGCTACACCTTC.

The sample holds many counts of this clonotype. The chain is built from TRBV12-3 or TRBV12-4 and TRBJ2-1; D call uncertain. Trimming removed 4 bases at V and 12 bases at J, with 16 bases between. The CDR3 spans 13 residues. CDR3 in amino acids: CASSYQTPRLQFF. The CDR3 region has the DNA TGTGCCAGCAGTTATCAAACCCCTCGCCTGCAGTTCTTC.

This clonotype was seen at least ten times. The chain joins TRBV9 to TRBJ2-3; 11 bases line up with TRBD2. With 4 bases clipped from V and 5 bases from J, the junction kept 3 bases outside the gene matches. CDR1 is SGDLS, CDR2 YYNGEE, per germline. This CDR3 spans 14 amino acids. CDR3 nucleotide sequence: TGTGCCAGCAGCTTCGGACTAGCGGGAGATACGCAGTATTTT. Its protein product is CASSFGLAGDTQYF.

This clonotype was counted a few times. With a much larger clone just one base away, this may be a read error. The chain joins TRBV4-1 to TRBJ1-1, with D perhaps TRBD1 (6 bases). The CDR3 length is 14 residues. Germline V CDR1 and CDR2: MGHRA, YSYEKL. V was clipped by 4 bases and J by 5 bases, with 14 bases between them. The CDR3 DNA follows: TGCGCCAGCAGCCGAACAGGGTCAATGACTGAAGCTTTCTTT. This gives the protein CASSRTGSMTEAFF.

This clonotype was seen repeatedly, ten times or more. This chain joins TRBV7-2 and TRBJ2-5, with D perhaps matching TRBD1 (5 bases). Trimming took off 4 bases at V and 6 bases at J, with 9 bases between the two ends. CDR3 length: 12 amino acids. Germline CDR1 is SGHTA and CDR2 is FQGNSA. The CDR3 DNA sequence: TGTGCCAGCAGCTCGACAGCGAAGACCCAGTACTTC. This codes for CASSSTAKTQYF.

This clonotype was observed many times. The chain is built from TRBV28 and TRBJ1-4; D perhaps matches TRBD1 (6 bases). The CDR3 runs to 14 residues. CDR1 and CDR2 (germline): MDHEN, SYDVKM. V lost 5 bases and J 4 bases, leaving 11 bases between the germline ends. The CDR3: CASSKQGNNEKLFF. The CDR3 DNA is TGTGCCAGCAGTAAACAGGGAAATAATGAAAAACTGTTTTTT.

This clonotype was observed a few times. The V gene is TRBV29-1, the J gene TRBJ2-5, with a tentative D call TRBD1 (6 bases). CDR3 size: 12 residues. V was trimmed by 7 bases and J by 1 base, leaving 10 bases between them. Germline V gene sequence: CDR1 SQVTM, CDR2 ANQGSEA. CDR3 DNA sequence: TGCAGCGGCACAGGGTTCCAAGAGACCCAGTACTTC. Its protein is CSGTGFQETQYF.

This clonotype turned up a few times. CDR3 DNA: TGTGCCAGCAGTTTAATGACTAGCGGGAGGGATGAGCAGTTCTTC. Amino acids: CASSLMTSGRDEQFF. This sequence joins TRBV28 and TRBJ2-1; 14 nucleotides align to TRBD2. CDR1 and CDR2 (germline): MDHEN, SYDVKM. The CDR3 runs 15 residues. The J segment lost 8 bases and the V segment lost 2 bases, leaving 2 bases of the junction unmatched.

This clonotype was detected ten times or more. V gene TRBV20-1 combines with J gene TRBJ2-1; 9 nucleotides agree with TRBD1. Germline loops: CDR1 DFQATT, CDR2 SNEGSKA (reference sequence). CDR3 size: 15 residues. V gave up 2 bases and J gave up 4 bases; unmatched junction bases: 6. This CDR3 is CSARPGTGRYNEQFF. In nucleotides, the CDR3 is TGCAGTGCTAGACCCGGGACAGGGAGGTACAATGAGCAGTTCTTC.

This clonotype was recorded a few times. V is TRBV7-2 and J is TRBJ2-5; D remains unclear. This CDR3 comprises 12 residues. V was shortened by 5 bases and J by 0 bases, with 4 bases between the two germline ends. Germline V gene lookup returns CDR1 SGHTA and CDR2 FQGNSA. The CDR3, as DNA: TGTGCCAGCAGCGCGTACCAAGAGACCCAGTACTTC. Translating it yields CASSAYQETQYF.

This clonotype was counted ten times or more. Relative to the germline gene, one junction end is altered; a read error may explain this. The chain couples TRBV11-3 to TRBJ2-1, with TRBD2 as a possible D gene (7 bases). This CDR3 is built from 17 residues. Germline assignment: CDR1 SGHNT and CDR2 YENEEA. The CDR3 protein is CASSLGGQRETYNVQFF. The CDR3, as DNA: TGTGCCAGCAGCTTAGGGGGGCAGCGGGAAACCTACAATGTGCAGTTCTTC.

Many counts were recorded for this clonotype. The V call is TRBV19, the J call TRBJ1-5; no reliable D call. From germline, CDR1 is LNHDA and CDR2 SQIVND (reference sequence). The CDR3 is 12 amino acids. Trimming stripped 5 bases from V and 0 bases from J, with 2 bases between. The CDR3 region has the DNA TGTGCCAGTAGTGGTAGCAATCAGCCCCAGCATTTT. Amino acids: CASSGSNQPQHF.

Ten or more counts support this clonotype. The CDR3 reads CASKYRDTKETQYF. For the CDR3, the DNA is TGTGCCAGTAAATACCGGGACACAAAAGAGACCCAGTACTTC. The chain uses TRBV12-3 or TRBV12-4 and TRBJ2-5; tentatively, D is TRBD1 (6 bases). The CDR3 contains 14 residues. V gave up 9 bases and J gave up 3 bases, with 17 bases separating them.

This clonotype was counted many times. The chain links TRBV12-3 or TRBV12-4 to TRBJ2-1; D may be TRBD1 (5 bases). The CDR3 totals 14 residues. Trimming shortened V by 3 bases and J by 5 bases, and 11 bases separated the two germline ends. The CDR3 bases are TGTGCCAGCAGTTTGGACACTGAAAACAATGAGCAGTTCTTC. It translates to CASSLDTENNEQFF.

There are many counts of this clonotype. The gene calls are TRBV3-1 and TRBJ2-1; D is unresolved. Germline V gene lookup returns CDR1 LGHDT and CDR2 YNNKEL (reference sequence). The CDR3 contains 16 residues. The germline V and J ends were trimmed by 1 base and 3 bases, with 13 bases remaining between them. The CDR3 loop is CASSQVAWGVYNEQFF. CDR3 sequence (DNA): TGTGCCAGCAGCCAAGTTGCATGGGGTGTCTACAATGAGCAGTTCTTC.